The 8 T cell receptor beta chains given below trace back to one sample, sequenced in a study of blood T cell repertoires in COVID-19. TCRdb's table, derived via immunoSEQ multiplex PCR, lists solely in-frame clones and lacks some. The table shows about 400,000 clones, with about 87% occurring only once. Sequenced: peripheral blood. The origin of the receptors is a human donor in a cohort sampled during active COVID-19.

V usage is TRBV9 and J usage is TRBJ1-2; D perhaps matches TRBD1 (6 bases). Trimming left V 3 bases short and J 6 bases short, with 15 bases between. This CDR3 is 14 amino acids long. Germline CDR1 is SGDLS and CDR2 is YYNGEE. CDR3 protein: CASSAQVGGHGYTF. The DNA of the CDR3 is TGTGCCAGCAGCGCGCAAGTGGGGGGGCATGGCTACACCTTC.

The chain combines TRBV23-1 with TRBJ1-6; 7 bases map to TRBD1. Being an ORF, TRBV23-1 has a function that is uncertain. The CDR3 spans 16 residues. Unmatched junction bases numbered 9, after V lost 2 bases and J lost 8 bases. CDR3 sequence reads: CASSQGGGDSDSPLHF. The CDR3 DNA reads TGCGCCAGCAGTCAAGGGGGTGGGGACAGCGATTCACCCCTCCACTTT.

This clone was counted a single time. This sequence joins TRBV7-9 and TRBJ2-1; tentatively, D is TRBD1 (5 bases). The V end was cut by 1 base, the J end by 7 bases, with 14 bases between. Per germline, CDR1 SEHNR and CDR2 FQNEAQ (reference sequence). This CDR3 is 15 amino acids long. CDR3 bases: TGTGCCAGCAGCTTAGGTGGGGCCGGATGGAATGAGCAGTTCTTC. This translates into CASSLGGAGWNEQFF.

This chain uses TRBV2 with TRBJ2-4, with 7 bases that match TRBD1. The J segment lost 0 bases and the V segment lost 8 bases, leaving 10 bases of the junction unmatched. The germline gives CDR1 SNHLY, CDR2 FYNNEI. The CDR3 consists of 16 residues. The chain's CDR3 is CASGLLQGIAKNIQYF. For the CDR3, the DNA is TGTGCCAGCGGACTTCTACAGGGGATAGCCAAAAACATTCAGTACTTC.

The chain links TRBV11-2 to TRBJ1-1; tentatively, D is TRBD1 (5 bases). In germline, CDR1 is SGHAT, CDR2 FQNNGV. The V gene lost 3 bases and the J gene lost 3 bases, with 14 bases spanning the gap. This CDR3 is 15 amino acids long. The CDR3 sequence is CASSFGGMMDTEAFF. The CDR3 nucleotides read TGTGCCAGCAGCTTCGGGGGTATGATGGACACTGAAGCTTTCTTT.

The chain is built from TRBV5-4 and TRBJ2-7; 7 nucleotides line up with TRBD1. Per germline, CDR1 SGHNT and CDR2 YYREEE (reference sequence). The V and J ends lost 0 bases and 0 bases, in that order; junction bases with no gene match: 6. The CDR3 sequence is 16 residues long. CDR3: CASSLATGAISYEQYF. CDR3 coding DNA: TGTGCCAGCAGCTTGGCCACAGGGGCTATCTCCTACGAGCAGTACTTC.

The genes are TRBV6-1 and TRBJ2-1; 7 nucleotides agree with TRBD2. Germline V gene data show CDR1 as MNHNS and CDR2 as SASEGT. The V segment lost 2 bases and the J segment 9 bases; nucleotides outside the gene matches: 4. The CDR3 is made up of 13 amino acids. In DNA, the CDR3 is TGTGCCAGCAGTGAAATGGGCGGGGGTGAGCAGTTCTTC. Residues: CASSEMGGGEQFF.

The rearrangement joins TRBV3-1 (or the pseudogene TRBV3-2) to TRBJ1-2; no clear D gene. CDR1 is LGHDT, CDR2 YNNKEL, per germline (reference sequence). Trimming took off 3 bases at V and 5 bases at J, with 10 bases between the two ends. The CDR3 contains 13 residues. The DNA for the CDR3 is TGTGCCAGCAGCCATTCGAGGCGATATGGCTACACCTTC. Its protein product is CASSHSRRYGYTF.